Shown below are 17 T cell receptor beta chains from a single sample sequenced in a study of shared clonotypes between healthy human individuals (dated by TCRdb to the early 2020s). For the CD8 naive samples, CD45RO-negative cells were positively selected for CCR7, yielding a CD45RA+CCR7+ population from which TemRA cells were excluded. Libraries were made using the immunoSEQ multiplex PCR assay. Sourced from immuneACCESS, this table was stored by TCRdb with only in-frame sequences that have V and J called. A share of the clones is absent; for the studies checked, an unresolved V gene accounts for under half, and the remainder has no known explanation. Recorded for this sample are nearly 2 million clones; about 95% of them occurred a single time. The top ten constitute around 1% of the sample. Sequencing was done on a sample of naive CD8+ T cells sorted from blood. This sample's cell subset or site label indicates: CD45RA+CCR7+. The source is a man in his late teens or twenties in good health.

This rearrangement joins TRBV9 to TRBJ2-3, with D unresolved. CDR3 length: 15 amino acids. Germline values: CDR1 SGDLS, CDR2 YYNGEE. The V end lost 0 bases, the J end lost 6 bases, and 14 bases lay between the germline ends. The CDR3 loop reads CASSVATRALDTQYF. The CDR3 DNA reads TGTGCCAGCAGCGTAGCTACTCGGGCCTTGGATACGCAGTATTTT. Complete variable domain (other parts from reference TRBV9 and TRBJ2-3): DSGVTQTPKHLITATGQRVTLRCSPRSGDLSVYWYQQSLDQGLQFLIQYYNGEERAKGNILERFSAQQFPDLHSELNLSSLELGDSALYFCASSVATRALDTQYFGPGTRLTVL.

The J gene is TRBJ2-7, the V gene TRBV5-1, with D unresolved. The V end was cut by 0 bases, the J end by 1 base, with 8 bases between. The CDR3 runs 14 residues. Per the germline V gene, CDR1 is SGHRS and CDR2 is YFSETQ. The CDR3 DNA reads TGCGCCAGCAGCTTGGAGATCGGGTCCTACGAGCAGTACTTC. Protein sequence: CASSLEIGSYEQYF.

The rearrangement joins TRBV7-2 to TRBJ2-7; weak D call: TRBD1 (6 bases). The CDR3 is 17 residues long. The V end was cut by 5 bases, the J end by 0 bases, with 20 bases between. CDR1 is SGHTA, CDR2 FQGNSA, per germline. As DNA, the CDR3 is TGTGCCAGCAGCACAACCCACTACAGGGCGGACTCCTACGAGCAGTACTTC. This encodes CASSTTHYRADSYEQYF.

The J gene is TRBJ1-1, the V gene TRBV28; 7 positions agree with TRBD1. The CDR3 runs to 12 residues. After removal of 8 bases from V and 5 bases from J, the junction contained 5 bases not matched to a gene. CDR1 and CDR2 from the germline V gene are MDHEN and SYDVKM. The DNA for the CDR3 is TGTGCCAGCCTGACAGGGAGTACTGAAGCTTTCTTT. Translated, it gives CASLTGSTEAFF.

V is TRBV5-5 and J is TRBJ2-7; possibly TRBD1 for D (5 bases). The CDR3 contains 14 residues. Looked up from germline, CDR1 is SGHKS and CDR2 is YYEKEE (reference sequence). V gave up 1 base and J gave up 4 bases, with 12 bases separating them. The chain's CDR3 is CASSLFQGRYEQYF. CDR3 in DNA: TGTGCCAGCAGCTTGTTCCAGGGTCGGTACGAGCAGTACTTC.

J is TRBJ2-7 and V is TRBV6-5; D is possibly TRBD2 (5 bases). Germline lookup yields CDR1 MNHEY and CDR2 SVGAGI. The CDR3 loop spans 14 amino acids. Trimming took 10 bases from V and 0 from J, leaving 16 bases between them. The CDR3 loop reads CATQTSGSSYEQYF. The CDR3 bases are TGTGCCACCCAGACCTCGGGAAGCTCCTACGAGCAGTACTTC.

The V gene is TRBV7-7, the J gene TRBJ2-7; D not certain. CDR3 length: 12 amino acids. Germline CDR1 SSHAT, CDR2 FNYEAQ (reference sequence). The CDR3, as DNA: TGTATACGGACCATCCACGCCTACGAGCAGTACTTC. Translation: CIRTIHAYEQYF.

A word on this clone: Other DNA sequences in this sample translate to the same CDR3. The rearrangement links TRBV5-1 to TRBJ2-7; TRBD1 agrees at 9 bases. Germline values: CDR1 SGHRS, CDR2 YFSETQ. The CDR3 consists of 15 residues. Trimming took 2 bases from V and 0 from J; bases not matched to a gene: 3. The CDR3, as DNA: TGCGCCAGCAGCTTAGGACAGGGGCCCTCCTACGAGCAGTACTTC. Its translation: CASSLGQGPSYEQYF. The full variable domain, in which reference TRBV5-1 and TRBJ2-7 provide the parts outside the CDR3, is KAGVTQTPRYLIKTRGQQVTLSCSPISGHRSVSWYQQTPGQGLQFLFEYFSETQRNKGNFPGRFSGRQFSNSRSEMNVSTLELGDSALYLCASSLGQGPSYEQYFGPGTRLTVT.

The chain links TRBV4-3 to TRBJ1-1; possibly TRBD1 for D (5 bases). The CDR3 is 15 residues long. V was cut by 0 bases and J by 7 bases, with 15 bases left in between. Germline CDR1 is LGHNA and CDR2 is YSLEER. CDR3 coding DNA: TGCGCCAGCAGCCAAGATTTAAATGGAGGGGATGAAGCTTTCTTT. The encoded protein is CASSQDLNGGDEAFF.

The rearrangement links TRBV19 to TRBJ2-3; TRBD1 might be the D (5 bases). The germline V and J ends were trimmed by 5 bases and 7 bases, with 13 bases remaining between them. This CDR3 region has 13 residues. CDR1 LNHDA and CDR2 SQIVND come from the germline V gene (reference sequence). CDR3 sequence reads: CASSPQTDNTQYF. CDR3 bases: TGTGCCAGTAGTCCCCAGACGGACAATACGCAGTATTTT.

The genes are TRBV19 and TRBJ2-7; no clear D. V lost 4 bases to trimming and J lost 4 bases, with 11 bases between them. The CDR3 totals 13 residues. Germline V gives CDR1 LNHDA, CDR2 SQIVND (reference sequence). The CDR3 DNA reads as TGTGCCAGTAGTACCTACGTAGCTTACGAGCAGTACTTC. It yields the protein CASSTYVAYEQYF.

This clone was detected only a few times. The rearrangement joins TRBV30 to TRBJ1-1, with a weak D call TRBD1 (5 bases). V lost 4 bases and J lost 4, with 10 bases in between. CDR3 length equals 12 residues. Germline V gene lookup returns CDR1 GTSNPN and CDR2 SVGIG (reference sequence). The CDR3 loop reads CAWTYGGTEAFF. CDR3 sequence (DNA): TGTGCCTGGACTTACGGGGGCACTGAAGCTTTCTTT.

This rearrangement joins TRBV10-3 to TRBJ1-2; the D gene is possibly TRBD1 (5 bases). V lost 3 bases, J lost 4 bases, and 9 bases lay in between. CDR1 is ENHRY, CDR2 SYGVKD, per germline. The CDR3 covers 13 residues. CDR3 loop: CAISEEDTYGYTF. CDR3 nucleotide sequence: TGTGCCATCAGTGAAGAGGACACCTATGGCTACACCTTC.

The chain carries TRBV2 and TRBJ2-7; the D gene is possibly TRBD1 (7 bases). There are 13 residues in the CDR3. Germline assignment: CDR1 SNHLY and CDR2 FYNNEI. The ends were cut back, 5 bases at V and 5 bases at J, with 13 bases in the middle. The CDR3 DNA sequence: TGTGCCAGCAGTCGGACTACAGGGGACGAGCAGTACTTC. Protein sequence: CASSRTTGDEQYF.

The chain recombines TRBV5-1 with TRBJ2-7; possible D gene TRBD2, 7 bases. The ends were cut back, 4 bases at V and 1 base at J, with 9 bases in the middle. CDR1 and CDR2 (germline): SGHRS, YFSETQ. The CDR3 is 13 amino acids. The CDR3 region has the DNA TGCGCCAGCAGCGCGGGGGCATCCTACGAGCAGTACTTC. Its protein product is CASSAGASYEQYF.

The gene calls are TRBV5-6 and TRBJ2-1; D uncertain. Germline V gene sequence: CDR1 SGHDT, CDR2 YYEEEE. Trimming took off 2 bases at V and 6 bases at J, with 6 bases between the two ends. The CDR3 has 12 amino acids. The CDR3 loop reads CASSFISNEQFF. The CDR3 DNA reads TGTGCCAGCAGCTTCATTAGCAATGAGCAGTTCTTC. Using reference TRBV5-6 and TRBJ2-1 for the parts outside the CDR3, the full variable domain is DAGVTQSPTHLIKTRGQQVTLRCSPKSGHDTVSWYQQALGQGPQFIFQYYEEEERQRGNFPDRFSGHQFPNYSSELNVNALLLGDSALYLCASSFISNEQFFGPGTRLTVL.

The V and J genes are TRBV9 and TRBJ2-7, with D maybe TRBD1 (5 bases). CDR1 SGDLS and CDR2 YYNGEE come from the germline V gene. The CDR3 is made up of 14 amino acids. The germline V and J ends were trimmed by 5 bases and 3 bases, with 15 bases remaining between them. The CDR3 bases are TGTGCCAGCAGTGATGACAGCTCGGGCTACGAGCAGTACTTC. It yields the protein CASSDDSSGYEQYF. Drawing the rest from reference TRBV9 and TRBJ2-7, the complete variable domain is DSGVTQTPKHLITATGQRVTLRCSPRSGDLSVYWYQQSLDQGLQFLIQYYNGEERAKGNILERFSAQQFPDLHSELNLSSLELGDSALYFCASSDDSSGYEQYFGPGTRLTVT.